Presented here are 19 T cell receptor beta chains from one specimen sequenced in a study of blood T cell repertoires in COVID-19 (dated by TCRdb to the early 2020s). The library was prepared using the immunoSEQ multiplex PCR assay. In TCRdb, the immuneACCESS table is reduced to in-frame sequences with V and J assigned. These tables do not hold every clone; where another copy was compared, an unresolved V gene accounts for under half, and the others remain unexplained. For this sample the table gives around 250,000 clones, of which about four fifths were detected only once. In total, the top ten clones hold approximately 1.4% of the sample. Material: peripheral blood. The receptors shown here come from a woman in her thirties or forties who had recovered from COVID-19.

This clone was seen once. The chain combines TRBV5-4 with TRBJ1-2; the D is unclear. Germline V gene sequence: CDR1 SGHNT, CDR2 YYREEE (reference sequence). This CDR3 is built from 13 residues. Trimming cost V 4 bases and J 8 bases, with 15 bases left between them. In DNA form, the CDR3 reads TGTGCCAGCAGCGCCGGGATAAATTACGGCTACACCTTC. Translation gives CASSAGINYGYTF.

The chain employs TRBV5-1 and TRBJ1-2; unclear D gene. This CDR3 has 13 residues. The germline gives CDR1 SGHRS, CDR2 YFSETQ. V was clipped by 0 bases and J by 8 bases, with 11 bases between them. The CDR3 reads CASSLAVEEGYTF. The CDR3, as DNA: TGCGCCAGCAGCTTGGCCGTAGAGGAGGGCTACACCTTC.

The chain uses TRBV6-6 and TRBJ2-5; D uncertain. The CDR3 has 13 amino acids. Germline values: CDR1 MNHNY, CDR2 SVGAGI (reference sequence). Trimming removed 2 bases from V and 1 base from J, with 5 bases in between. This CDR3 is CASSYTFQETQYF. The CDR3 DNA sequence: TGTGCCAGCAGTTACACTTTCCAAGAGACCCAGTACTTC.

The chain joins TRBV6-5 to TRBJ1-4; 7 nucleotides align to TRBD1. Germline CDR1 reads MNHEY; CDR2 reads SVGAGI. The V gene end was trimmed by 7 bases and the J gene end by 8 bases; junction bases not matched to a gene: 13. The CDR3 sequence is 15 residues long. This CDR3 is CASTADRVLFEKLFF. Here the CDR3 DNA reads TGTGCCAGCACCGCAGACAGGGTGCTATTCGAAAAACTGTTTTTT.

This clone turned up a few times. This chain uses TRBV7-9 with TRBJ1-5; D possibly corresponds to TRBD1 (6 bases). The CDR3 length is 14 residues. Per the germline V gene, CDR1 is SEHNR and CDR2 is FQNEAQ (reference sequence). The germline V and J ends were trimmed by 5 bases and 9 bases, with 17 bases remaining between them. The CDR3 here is CASSPQTGQGPQHF. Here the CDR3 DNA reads TGTGCCAGCAGCCCACAGACAGGCCAGGGGCCCCAGCATTTT.

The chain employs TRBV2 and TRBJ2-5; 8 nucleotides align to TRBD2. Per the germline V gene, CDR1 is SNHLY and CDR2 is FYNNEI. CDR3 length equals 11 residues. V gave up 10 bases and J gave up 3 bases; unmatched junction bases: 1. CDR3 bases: TGTGCCAACGGGAGGGAAGAGACCCAGTACTTC. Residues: CANGREETQYF.

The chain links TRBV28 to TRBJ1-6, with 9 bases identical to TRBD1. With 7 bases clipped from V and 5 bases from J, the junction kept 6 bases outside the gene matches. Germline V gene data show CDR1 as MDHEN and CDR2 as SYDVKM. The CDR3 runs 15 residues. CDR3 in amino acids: CASTSGTGHNSPLHF. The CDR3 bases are TGTGCCAGCACCTCCGGGACAGGGCATAATTCACCCCTCCACTTT.

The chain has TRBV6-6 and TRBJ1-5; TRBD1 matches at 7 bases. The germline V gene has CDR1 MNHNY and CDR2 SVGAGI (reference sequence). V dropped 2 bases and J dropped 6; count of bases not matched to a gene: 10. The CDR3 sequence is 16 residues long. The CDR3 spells CASSYLDRADGQPQHF. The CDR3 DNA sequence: TGTGCCAGCAGTTACCTCGACAGGGCCGACGGTCAGCCCCAGCATTTT.

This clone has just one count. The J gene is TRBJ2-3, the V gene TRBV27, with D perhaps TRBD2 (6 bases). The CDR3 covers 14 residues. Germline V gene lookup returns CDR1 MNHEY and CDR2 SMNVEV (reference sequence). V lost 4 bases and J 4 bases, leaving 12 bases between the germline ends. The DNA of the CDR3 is TGTGCCAGCAGTTCCCATCTAGCGCCAGATACGCAGTATTTT. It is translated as CASSSHLAPDTQYF.

The CDR3 sequence: CASLDPGFYNEQFF. The CDR3 coding sequence is TGTGCCAGCCTAGATCCGGGTTTTTACAATGAGCAGTTCTTC. The chain joins TRBV28 to TRBJ2-1; unclear D gene. The CDR3 is made up of 14 amino acids. From germline, CDR1 is MDHEN and CDR2 SYDVKM. V was shortened by 8 bases and J by 4 bases, with 15 bases between the two germline ends. The full variable domain, completed using reference TRBV28 and TRBJ2-1, is DVKVTQSSRYLVKRTGEKVFLECVQDMDHENMFWYRQDPGLGLRLIYFSYDVKMKEKGDIPEGYSVSREKKERFSLILESASTNQTSMYLCASLDPGFYNEQFFGPGTRLTVL.

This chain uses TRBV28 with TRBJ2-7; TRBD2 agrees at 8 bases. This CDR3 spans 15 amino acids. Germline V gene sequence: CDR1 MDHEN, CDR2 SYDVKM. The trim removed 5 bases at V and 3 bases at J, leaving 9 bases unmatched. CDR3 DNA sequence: TGTGCCAGCAGTGAAACGGGAGGGTTCGGCTACGAGCAGTACTTC. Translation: CASSETGGFGYEQYF. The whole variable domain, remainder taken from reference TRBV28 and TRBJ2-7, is DVKVTQSSRYLVKRTGEKVFLECVQDMDHENMFWYRQDPGLGLRLIYFSYDVKMKEKGDIPEGYSVSREKKERFSLILESASTNQTSMYLCASSETGGFGYEQYFGPGTRLTVT.

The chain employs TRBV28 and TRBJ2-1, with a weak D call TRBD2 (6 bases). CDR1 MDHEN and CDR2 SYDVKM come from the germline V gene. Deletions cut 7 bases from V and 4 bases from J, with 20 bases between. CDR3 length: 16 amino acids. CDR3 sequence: CASKGSLAIGYNEQFF. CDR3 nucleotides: TGTGCCAGCAAGGGCTCCCTAGCGATAGGGTACAATGAGCAGTTCTTC.

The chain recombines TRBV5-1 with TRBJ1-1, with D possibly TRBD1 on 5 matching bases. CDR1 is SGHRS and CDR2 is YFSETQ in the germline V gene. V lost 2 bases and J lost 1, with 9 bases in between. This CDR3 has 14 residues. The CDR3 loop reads CASSLQATNTEAFF. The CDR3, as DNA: TGCGCCAGCAGCTTACAGGCGACGAACACTGAAGCTTTCTTT. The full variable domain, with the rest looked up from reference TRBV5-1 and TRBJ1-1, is KAGVTQTPRYLIKTRGQQVTLSCSPISGHRSVSWYQQTPGQGLQFLFEYFSETQRNKGNFPGRFSGRQFSNSRSEMNVSTLELGDSALYLCASSLQATNTEAFFGQGTRLTVV.

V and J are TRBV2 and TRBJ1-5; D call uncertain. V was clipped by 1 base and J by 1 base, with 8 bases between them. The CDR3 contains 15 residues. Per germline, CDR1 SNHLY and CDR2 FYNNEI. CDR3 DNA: TGTGCCAGCAGTGAAGGGCGGGGAAGCAATCAGCCCCAGCATTTT. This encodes CASSEGRGSNQPQHF.

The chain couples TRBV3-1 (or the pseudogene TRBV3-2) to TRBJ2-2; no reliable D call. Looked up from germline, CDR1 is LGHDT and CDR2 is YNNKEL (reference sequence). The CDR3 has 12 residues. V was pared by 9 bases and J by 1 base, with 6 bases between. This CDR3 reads CASRQNTGELFF. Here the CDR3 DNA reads TGTGCCAGTCGACAGAACACCGGGGAGCTGTTTTTT.

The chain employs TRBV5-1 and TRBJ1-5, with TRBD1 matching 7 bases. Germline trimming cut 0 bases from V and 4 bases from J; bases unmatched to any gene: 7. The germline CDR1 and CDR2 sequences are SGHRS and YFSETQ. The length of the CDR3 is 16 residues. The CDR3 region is CASSLDGTALNQPQHF. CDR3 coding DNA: TGCGCCAGCAGCTTGGATGGGACAGCCTTAAATCAGCCCCAGCATTTT. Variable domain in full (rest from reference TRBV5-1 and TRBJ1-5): KAGVTQTPRYLIKTRGQQVTLSCSPISGHRSVSWYQQTPGQGLQFLFEYFSETQRNKGNFPGRFSGRQFSNSRSEMNVSTLELGDSALYLCASSLDGTALNQPQHFGDGTRLSIL.

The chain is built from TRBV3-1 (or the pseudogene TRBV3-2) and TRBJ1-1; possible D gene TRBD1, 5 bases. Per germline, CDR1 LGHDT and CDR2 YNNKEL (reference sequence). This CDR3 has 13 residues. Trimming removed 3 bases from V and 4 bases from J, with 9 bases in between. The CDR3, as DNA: TGTGCCAGCAGCCATGGGGGACTCACTGAAGCTTTCTTT. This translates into CASSHGGLTEAFF.

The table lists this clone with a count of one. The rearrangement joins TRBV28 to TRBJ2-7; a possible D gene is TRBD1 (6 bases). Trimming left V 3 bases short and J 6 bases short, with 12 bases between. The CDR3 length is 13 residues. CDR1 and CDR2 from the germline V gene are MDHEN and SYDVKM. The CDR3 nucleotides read TGTGCCAGCAGTTTGGGGGCAGTTGGCGAGCAGTACTTC. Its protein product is CASSLGAVGEQYF.

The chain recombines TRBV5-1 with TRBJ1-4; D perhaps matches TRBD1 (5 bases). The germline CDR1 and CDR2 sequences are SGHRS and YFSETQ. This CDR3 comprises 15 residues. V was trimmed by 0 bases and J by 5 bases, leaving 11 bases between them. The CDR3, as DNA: TGCGCCAGCAGCTTGGGACAGCCCCTGAATGAAAAACTGTTTTTT. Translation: CASSLGQPLNEKLFF.